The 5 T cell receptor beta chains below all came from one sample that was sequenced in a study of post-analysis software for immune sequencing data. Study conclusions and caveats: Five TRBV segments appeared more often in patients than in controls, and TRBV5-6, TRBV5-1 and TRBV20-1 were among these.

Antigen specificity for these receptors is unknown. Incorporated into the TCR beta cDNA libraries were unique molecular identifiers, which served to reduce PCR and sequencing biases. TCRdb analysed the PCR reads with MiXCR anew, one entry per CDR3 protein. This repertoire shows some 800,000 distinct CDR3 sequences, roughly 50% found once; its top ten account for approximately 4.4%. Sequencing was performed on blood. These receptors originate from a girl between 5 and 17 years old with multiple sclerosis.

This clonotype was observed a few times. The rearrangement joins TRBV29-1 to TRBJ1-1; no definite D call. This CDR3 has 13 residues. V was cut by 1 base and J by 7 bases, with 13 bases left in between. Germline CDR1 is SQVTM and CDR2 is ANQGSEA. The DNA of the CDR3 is TGCAGCGTTGAAGGGGAGGATTTCCGTGAAGCTTTCTTT. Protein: CSVEGEDFREAFF.

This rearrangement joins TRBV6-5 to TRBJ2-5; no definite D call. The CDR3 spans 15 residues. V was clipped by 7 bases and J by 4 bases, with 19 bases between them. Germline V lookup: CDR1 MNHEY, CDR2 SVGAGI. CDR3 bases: TGTGCCAGCACCCAGCCTGCGGTTGGTGGAGAGACCCAGTACTTC. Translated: CASTQPAVGGETQYF.

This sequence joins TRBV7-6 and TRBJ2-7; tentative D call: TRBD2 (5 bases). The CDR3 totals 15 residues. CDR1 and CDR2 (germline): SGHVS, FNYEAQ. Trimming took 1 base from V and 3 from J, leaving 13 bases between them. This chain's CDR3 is CASSLGRTPDYEQYF. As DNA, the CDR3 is TGTGCCAGCAGCTTAGGGAGGACTCCCGACTACGAGCAGTACTTC.

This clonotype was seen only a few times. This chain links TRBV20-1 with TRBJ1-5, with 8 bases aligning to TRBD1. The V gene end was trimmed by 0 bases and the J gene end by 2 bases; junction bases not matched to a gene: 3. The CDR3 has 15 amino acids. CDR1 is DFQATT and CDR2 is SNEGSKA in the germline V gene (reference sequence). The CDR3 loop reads CSAREVDRGNQPQHF. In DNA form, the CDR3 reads TGCAGTGCTAGAGAGGTGGACAGGGGCAATCAGCCCCAGCATTTT.

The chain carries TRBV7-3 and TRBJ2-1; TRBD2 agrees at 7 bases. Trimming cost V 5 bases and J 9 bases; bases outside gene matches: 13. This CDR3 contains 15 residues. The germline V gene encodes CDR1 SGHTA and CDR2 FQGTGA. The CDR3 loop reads CASSGSGTNIGEQFF. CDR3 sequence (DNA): TGTGCCAGCAGCGGAAGCGGGACTAATATTGGTGAGCAGTTCTTC.